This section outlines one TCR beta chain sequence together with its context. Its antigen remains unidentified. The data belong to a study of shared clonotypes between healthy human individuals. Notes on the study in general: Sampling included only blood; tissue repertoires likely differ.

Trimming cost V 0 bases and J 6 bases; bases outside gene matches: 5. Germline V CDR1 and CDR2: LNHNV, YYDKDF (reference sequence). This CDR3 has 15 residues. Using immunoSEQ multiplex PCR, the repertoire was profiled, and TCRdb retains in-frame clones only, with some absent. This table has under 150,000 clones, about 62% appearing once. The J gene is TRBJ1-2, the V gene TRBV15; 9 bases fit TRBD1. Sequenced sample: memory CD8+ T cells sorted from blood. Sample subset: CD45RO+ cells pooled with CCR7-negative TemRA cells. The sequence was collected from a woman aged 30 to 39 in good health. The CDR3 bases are TGTGCCACCAGCAGAGATTTGGGGGACAGGGATGGCTACACCTTC. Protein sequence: CATSRDLGDRDGYTF.